These T cell receptor beta chains were read from a single sample in a study of blood T cells in healthy people across ages. TCRdb used MiXCR to reprocess the 5' RACE reads, holding one entry per CDR3 protein. Among roughly 930,000 distinct CDR3 sequences listed, 48% were seen once. Specimen: blood. The receptor source for this set is a man between 25 and 39 years old in good health. Each CDR3 is given with its conserved first and last residue. A D gene is named only where the DNA matches it firmly. Expanded clones are given a class, and other clones once, few, many or no size at all.

TRBV2,TRBJ2-1,NA,NA,CASSEQGKFF,TGTGCCAGCAGTGAACAGGGCAAGTTCTTC
TRBV20-1,TRBJ2-6,NA,NA,CSAREGGDTGANVLTF,TGCAGTGCTAGAGAAGGAGGGGATACTGGGGCCAACGTCCTGACTTTC
TRBV12-3/TRBV12-4,TRBJ2-7,many,NA,CASSPSGGPRLGQYF,TGTGCCAGCAGTCCCTCCGGGGGCCCTCGCCTAGGGCAGTACTTC
TRBV4-1,TRBJ2-1,NA,NA,CASSPGPNDNEQFF,TGCGCCAGCAGCCCCGGACCGAACGACAATGAGCAGTTCTTC
TRBV29-1,TRBJ2-5,few,NA,CSTTGRETQYF,TGCAGCACGACAGGGAGGGAGACCCAGTACTTC
TRBV5-1,TRBJ1-2,NA,NA,CASCRDTRDGYTF,TGCGCCAGCTGCCGGGACACGAGGGATGGCTACACCTTC
TRBV6-6,TRBJ2-7,few,NA,CASSTHPAAQYF,TGTGCCAGCAGTACCCACCCAGCGGCCCAGTACTTC
TRBV5-1,TRBJ2-5,NA,NA,CASSLEGGMEYF,TGCGCCAGCAGCTTGGAAGGGGGGATGGAGTACTTC
TRBV12-3/TRBV12-4,TRBJ2-5,NA,NA,CASSFQNGETQYF,TGTGCCAGCAGTTTCCAAAACGGGGAGACCCAGTACTTC
TRBV10-3,TRBJ2-1,NA,TRBD2,CAISEGSGGPEQFF,TGTGCCATCAGTGAAGGTAGCGGGGGGCCTGAGCAGTTCTTC
TRBV7-2,TRBJ2-4,few,NA,CASSSDRYLAKNIQYF,TGTGCCAGCAGCTCCGACCGCTACCTAGCCAAAAACATTCAGTACTTC
TRBV20-1,TRBJ2-7,NA,NA,CSASYRLPYEQYF,TGCAGTGCTTCCTACAGGTTACCCTACGAGCAGTACTTC
TRBV9,TRBJ2-5,few,NA,CASSVGVWETQYF,TGTGCCAGCAGCGTAGGGGTGTGGGAGACCCAGTACTTC
TRBV28,TRBJ1-1,NA,NA,CASSFGQGKYFF,TGTGCCAGCAGTTTTGGGCAGGGGAAGTATTTCTTT
TRBV2,TRBJ1-2,NA,TRBD1,CASSEAQGAGYTF,TGTGCCAGCAGTGAAGCGCAGGGGGCCGGCTACACCTTC
TRBV4-2,TRBJ2-1,NA,NA,CANSQDEGEQFF,TGTGCCAACAGCCAAGATGAAGGTGAGCAGTTCTTC
TRBV7-9,TRBJ2-1,NA,NA,CASTLYVGPADEQFF,TGTGCCAGCACCCTCTACGTGGGACCCGCGGATGAGCAGTTCTTC
TRBV3-1,TRBJ2-5,few,NA,CASSLRTRQETQYF,TGTGCCAGCAGCCTCCGAACGCGGCAAGAGACCCAGTACTTC
TRBV5-1,TRBJ2-6,NA,NA,CTSSLAGETGANVLTF,TGCACCAGCAGCTTGGCCGGGGAGACTGGGGCCAACGTCCTGACTTTC
TRBV10-3,TRBJ1-6,few,TRBD1,CAISDGGQGGSPLHF,TGTGCCATCAGTGACGGGGGACAGGGAGGTTCACCCCTCCACTTT
TRBV5-5,TRBJ2-7,few,NA,CASSLAASHEQYF,TGTGCCAGCAGCTTGGCGGCGTCCCACGAGCAGTACTTC
TRBV15,TRBJ2-1,NA,NA,CATSSVLLEETQFF,TGTGCCACCAGCAGCGTACTTCTAGAAGAGACCCAGTTCTTC
TRBV7-2,TRBJ2-2,NA,NA,CASSWTDTGGELFF,TGTGCCAGCAGCTGGACAGATACCGGCGGGGAGCTGTTTTTT
TRBV12-3/TRBV12-4,TRBJ2-3,NA,NA,CASTTGDNTDTQYF,TGTGCCAGCACCACCGGGGACAACACAGATACGCAGTATTTT
TRBV4-2,TRBJ2-1,NA,TRBD2,CASSQGSAGGGYNEQFF,TGTGCCAGCAGCCAAGGATCTGCCGGGGGGGGATACAATGAACAGTTCTTC
TRBV12-3/TRBV12-4,TRBJ1-1,once,NA,CASSLGWDRPTEAFF,TGTGCCAGCAGTTTGGGGTGGGACCGCCCCACTGAAGCTTTCTTT
TRBV12-3/TRBV12-4,TRBJ2-3,NA,NA,CASSFRESSTDTQYF,TGTGCCAGCAGTTTCAGGGAATCTAGCACAGATACGCAGTATTTT
TRBV5-1,TRBJ2-4,few,TRBD1,CASNFGTGGPQAKNIQYF,TGCGCCAGCAACTTCGGGACAGGGGGCCCCCAAGCCAAAAACATTCAGTACTTC
TRBV5-6,TRBJ2-7,NA,TRBD1,CASSSETGPYEQYF,TGTGCCAGCAGCTCGGAGACAGGGCCCTACGAGCAGTACTTC
TRBV6-1,TRBJ2-3,many,TRBD1,CASRPDRGRTDTQYF,TGTGCCAGCAGACCTGACAGGGGGAGGACAGATACGCAGTATTTT
TRBV2,TRBJ2-7,few,NA,CASIGSYEQYF,TGTGCCAGCATTGGGTCCTACGAGCAGTACTTC
TRBV6-4,TRBJ2-4,NA,NA,CASRAGTRRVQNIQYF,TGTGCCAGCAGAGCCGGGACTCGGAGGGTCCAAAACATTCAGTACTTC
TRBV3-1,TRBJ2-7,NA,TRBD2,CASSQVPAGPYEQYF,TGTGCCAGCAGCCAGGTTCCAGCGGGGCCCTACGAGCAGTACTTC
TRBV9,TRBJ2-1,NA,NA,CASSVAGPTYDEQFF,TGTGCCAGCAGCGTAGCCGGGCCCACCTACGATGAGCAGTTCTTC
TRBV12-3/TRBV12-4,TRBJ2-4,NA,NA,CASSGKGKNIQYF,TGTGCCAGCAGTGGGAAAGGCAAAAACATTCAGTACTTC
TRBV10-3,TRBJ2-7,few,TRBD2,CAISESLGGYEQYF,TGTGCCATCAGTGAGTCCTTGGGAGGGTACGAGCAGTACTTC
TRBV30,TRBJ2-7,once,NA,CASELGDQSSYEQYF,TGTGCCTCCGAGTTGGGGGATCAGAGCTCCTACGAGCAGTACTTC
TRBV4-2,TRBJ2-7,few,NA,CASSPPGSFLHEQYF,TGTGCCAGCAGCCCGCCGGGGTCTTTTCTCCACGAGCAGTACTTC
TRBV6-2/TRBV6-3,TRBJ2-7,NA,NA,CASNQDRYYEQYF,TGTGCCAGCAATCAGGACAGATACTACGAGCAGTACTTC
TRBV4-2,TRBJ2-7,NA,TRBD2,CASSRELAGAYYEQYF,TGTGCCAGCAGCCGAGAGCTAGCGGGGGCATACTACGAGCAGTACTTC
TRBV5-1,TRBJ1-4,NA,TRBD1,CASSLEGQGYEKLFF,TGCGCCAGCAGCTTGGAAGGACAGGGGTATGAAAAACTGTTTTTT
TRBV12-3/TRBV12-4,TRBJ1-2,few,TRBD1,CASTGTGGYYGYTF,TGTGCCAGCACCGGGACAGGGGGTTACTATGGCTACACCTTC
TRBV27,TRBJ1-5,NA,TRBD1,CASSSLTGGNQPQHF,TGTGCCAGCAGTTCACTGACAGGGGGCAATCAGCCCCAGCATTTT
TRBV12-3/TRBV12-4,TRBJ1-5,NA,NA,CASTYSQPQHF,TGTGCCAGCACCTACAGCCAGCCCCAGCATTTT
TRBV20-1,TRBJ2-3,NA,TRBD1,CSARRGRVTVGDTQYF,TGCAGTGCTAGGAGGGGGCGCGTGACGGTCGGAGATACGCAGTATTTT
TRBV2,TRBJ2-7,once,NA,CASKQYNEQYF,TGTGCCAGCAAGCAGTACAATGAGCAGTACTTC